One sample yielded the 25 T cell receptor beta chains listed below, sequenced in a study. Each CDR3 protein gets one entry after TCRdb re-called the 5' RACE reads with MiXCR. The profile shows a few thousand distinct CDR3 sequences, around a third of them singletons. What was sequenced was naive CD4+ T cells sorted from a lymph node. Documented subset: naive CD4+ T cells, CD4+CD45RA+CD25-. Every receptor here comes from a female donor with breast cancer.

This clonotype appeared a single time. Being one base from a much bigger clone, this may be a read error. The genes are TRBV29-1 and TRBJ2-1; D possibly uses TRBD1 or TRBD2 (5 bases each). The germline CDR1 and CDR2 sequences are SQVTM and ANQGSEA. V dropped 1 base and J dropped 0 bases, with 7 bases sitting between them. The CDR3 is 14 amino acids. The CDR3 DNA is TGCAGCGTTGAAGGGGGGAACTCCTACAATGAGCAGTTCTTC. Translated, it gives CSVEGGNSYNEQFF.

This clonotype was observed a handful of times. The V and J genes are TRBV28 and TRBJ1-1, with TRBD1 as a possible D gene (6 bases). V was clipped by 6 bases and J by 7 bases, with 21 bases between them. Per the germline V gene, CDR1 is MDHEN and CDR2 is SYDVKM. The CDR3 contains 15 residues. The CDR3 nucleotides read TGTGCCAGCAGCCCTACAGGGTGGGCCGGACATGAAGCTTTCTTT. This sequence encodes CASSPTGWAGHEAFF.

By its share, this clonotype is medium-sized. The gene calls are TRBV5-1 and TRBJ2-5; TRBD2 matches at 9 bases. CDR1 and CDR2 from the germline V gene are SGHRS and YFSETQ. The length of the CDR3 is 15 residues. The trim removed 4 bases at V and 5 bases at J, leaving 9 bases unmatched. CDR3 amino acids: CASSLGLAHGETQYF. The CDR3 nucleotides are TGCGCCAGCAGCCTCGGACTAGCGCACGGGGAGACCCAGTACTTC.

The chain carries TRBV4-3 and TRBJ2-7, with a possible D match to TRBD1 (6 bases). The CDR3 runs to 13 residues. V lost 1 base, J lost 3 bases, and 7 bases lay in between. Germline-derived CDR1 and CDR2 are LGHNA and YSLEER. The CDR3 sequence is CASSQVQGYEQYF. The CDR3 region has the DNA TGCGCCAGCAGCCAAGTACAGGGCTACGAGCAGTACTTC.

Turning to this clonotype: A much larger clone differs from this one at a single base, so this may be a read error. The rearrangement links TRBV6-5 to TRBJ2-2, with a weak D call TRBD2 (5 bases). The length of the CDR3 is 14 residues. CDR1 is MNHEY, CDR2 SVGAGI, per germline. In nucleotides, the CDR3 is TGTGCCAGCGCCACTGGCGGGCGGGCCGGGAAGCTGTTTTTT. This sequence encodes CASATGGRAGKLFF.

The DNA for the CDR3 is TGCAGTGCTAGAGCCCCGGGGAGTAGTTCACCCCTCCACTTT. Translating it yields CSARAPGSSSPLHF. The rearrangement links TRBV20-1 to TRBJ1-6; D call uncertain. Germline lookup yields CDR1 DFQATT and CDR2 SNEGSKA (reference sequence). Deletions cut 1 base from V and 9 bases from J, with 13 bases between. The CDR3 spans 14 residues.

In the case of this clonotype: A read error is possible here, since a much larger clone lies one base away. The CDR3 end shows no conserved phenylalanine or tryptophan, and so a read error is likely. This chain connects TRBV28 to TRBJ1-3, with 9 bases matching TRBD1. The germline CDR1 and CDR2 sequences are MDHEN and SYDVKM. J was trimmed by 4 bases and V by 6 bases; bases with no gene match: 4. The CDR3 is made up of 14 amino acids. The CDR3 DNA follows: TGTGCCAGCAGGACAGGGGGATCAGGAAACACCATATATCTT. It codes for CASRTGGSGNTIYL.

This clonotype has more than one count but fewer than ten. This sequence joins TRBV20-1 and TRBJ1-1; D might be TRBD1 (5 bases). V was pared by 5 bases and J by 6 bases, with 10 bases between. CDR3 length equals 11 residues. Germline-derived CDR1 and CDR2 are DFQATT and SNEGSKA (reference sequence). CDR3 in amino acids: CSASQGAEAFF. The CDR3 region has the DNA TGCAGTGCTTCCCAGGGTGCTGAAGCTTTCTTT.

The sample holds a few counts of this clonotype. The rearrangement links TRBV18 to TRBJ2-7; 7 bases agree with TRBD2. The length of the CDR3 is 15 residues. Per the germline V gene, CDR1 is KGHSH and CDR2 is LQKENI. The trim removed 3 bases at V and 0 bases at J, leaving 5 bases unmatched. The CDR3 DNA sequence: TGTGCCAGCTCACCCCGGCTAGCGGTCTCCTACGAGCAGTACTTC. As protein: CASSPRLAVSYEQYF.

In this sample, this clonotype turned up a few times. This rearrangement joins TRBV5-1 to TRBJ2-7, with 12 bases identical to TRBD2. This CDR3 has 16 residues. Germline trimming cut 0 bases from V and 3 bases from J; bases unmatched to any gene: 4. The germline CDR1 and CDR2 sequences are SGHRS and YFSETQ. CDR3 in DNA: TGCGCCAGCAGCTTGGCCCTACTAGCGGGGGGCTACGAGCAGTACTTC. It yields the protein CASSLALLAGGYEQYF.

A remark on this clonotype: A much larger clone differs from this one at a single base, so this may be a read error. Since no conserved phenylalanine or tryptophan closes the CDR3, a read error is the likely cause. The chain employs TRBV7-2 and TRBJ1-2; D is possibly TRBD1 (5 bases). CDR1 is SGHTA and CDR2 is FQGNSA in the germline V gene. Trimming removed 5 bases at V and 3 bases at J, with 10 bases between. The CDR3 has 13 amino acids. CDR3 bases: TGTGCCAGCAGCCCCGGGACCCACTATGGCTACACCCTC. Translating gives CASSPGTHYGYTL.

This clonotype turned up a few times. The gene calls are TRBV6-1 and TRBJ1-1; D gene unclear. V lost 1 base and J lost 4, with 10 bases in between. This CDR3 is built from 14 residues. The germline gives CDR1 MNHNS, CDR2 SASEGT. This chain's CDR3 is CASSEVYQVTEAFF. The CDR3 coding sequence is TGTGCCAGCAGTGAAGTATATCAGGTCACTGAAGCTTTCTTT.

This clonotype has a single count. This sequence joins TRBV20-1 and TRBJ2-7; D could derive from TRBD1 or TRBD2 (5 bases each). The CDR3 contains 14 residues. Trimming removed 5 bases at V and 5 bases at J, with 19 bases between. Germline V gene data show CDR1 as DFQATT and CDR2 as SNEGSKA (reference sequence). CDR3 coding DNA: TGCAGTGCTCGCCGGGACGGAGGTCTCAACGAGCAGTACTTC. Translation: CSARRDGGLNEQYF.

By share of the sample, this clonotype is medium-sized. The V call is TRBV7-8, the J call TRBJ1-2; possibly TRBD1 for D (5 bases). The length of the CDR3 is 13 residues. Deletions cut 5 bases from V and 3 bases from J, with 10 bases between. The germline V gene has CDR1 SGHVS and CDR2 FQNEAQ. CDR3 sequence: CASSPGTHYGYTF. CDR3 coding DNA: TGTGCCAGCAGCCCCGGGACCCACTATGGCTACACCTTC.

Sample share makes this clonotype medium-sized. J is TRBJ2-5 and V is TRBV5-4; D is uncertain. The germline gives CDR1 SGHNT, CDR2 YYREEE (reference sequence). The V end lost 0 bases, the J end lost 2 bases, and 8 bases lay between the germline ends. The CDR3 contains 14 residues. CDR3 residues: CASSLVDNQETQYF. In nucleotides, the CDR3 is TGTGCCAGCAGCTTGGTGGATAATCAAGAGACCCAGTACTTC.

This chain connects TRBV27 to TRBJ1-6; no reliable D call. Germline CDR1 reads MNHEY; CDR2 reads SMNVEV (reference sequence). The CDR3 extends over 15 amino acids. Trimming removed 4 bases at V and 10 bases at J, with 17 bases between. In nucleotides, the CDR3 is TGTGCCAGCAGTTCCCACACGGTTAGGAACTCACCCCTCCACTTT. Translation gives CASSSHTVRNSPLHF.

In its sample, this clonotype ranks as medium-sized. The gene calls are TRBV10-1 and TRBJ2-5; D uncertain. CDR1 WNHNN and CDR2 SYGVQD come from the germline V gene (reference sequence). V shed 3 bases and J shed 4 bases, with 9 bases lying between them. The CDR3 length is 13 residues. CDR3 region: CASSDKRGETQYF. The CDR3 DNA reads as TGCGCCAGCAGTGACAAGAGAGGAGAGACCCAGTACTTC.

CDR3 coding DNA: TGTGCCTGGAGTGGTGACTACAATGAGCAGTTCTTC. Its protein product is CAWSGDYNEQFF. V gene TRBV30 combines with J gene TRBJ2-1, with D hard to call. Germline V gene sequence: CDR1 GTSNPN, CDR2 SVGIG (reference sequence). The V gene lost 1 base and the J gene lost 3 bases, with 4 bases spanning the gap. This CDR3 has 12 amino acids.

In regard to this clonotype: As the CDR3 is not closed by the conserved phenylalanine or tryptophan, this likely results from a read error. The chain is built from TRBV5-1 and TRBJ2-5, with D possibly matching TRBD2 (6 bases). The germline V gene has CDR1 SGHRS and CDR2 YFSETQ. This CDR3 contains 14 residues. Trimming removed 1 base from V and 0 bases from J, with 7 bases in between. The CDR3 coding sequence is TGCGCCAGCAGCTTGTTAGCGGACCAAGAGACCCAGTACCTC. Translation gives CASSLLADQETQYL.

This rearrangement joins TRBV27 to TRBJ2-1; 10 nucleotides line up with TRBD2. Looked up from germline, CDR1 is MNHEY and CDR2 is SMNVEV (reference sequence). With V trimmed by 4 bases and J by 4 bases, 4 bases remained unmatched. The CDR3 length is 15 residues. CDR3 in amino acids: CASSSGTSAYNEQFF. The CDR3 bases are TGTGCCAGCAGTTCAGGGACTAGCGCGTACAATGAGCAGTTCTTC.

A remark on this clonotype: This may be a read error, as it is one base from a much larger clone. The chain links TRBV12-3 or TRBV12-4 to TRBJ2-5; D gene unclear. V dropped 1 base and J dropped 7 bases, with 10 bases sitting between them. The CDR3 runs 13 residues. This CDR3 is CASSLEGRRTQYF. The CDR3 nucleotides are TGTGCCAGCAGTTTAGAAGGTCGCAGGACCCAGTACTTC.

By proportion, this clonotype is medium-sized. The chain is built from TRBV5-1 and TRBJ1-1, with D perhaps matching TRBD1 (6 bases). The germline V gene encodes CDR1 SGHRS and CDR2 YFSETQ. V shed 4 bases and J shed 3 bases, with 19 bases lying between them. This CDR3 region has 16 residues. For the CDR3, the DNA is TGCGCCAGCAGCCCGGCGACGGGGGGCTCACACACTGAAGCTTTCTTT. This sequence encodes CASSPATGGSHTEAFF.

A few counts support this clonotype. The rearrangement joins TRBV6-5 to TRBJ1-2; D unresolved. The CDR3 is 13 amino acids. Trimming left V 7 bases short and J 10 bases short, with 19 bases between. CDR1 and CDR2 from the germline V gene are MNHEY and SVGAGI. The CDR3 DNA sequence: TGTGCCAGCAACCCCGGCGGCGGATTTGACTACACCTTC. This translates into CASNPGGGFDYTF.

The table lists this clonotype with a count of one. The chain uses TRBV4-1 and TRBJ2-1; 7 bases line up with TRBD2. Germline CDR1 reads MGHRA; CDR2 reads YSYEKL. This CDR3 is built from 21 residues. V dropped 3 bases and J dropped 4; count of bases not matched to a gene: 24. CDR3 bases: TGCGCCAGCAGCCATGGGGTTCTGCCTCGCGGGGCGGGAGAAACGTACAATGAGCAGTTCTTC. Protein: CASSHGVLPRGAGETYNEQFF.

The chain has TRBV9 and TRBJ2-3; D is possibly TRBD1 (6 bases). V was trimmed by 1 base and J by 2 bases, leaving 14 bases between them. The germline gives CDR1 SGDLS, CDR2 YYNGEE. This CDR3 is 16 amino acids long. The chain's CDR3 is CASSVLSGHLTDTQYF. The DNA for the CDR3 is TGTGCCAGCAGCGTACTCTCGGGACACCTCACAGATACGCAGTATTTT. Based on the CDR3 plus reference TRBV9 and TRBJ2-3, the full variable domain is DSGVTQTPKHLITATGQRVTLRCSPRSGDLSVYWYQQSLDQGLQFLIQYYNGEERAKGNILERFSAQQFPDLHSELNLSSLELGDSALYFCASSVLSGHLTDTQYFGPGTRLTVL.